Listed here is a single T cell receptor (beta chain). Authors' methods: Amplification with reference gene primers provided the estimates of nucleated cell counts. Sequenced by immunoSEQ multiplex PCR; TCRdb stores in-frame clones only, minus some. Clonal size and the V and J genes are those of that table, whereas D and trimming came from the DNA. The data contain roughly 200,000 clones, roughly 90% of them singletons. The CDR3 is 16 amino acids. V lost 6 bases, J lost 0 bases, and 17 bases lay in between. Germline values: CDR1 LNHDA, CDR2 SQIVND (reference sequence). This specimen belongs to a study of blood T cell repertoires in COVID-19. Study summary: PBMCs, B-cell-depleted T cells, or T cells were the source of the cDNA or gDNA that made up the material.

The receptor's source is a man in his forties with acute or convalescent COVID-19. The chain couples TRBV19 to TRBJ1-1; weak D call: TRBD1 (6 bases). The source material was peripheral blood. The CDR3 sequence is CASSLKTGRMNTEAFF. CDR3 bases: TGTGCCAGTAGCCTTAAGACAGGTCGGATGAACACTGAAGCTTTCTTT. The complete variable domain, with remaining parts taken from reference TRBV19 and TRBJ1-1, reads DGGITQSPKYLFRKEGQNVTLSCEQNLNHDAMYWYRQDPGQGLRLIYYSQIVNDFQKGDIAEGYSVSREKKESFPLTVTSAQKNPTAFYLCASSLKTGRMNTEAFFGQGTRLTVV.